The 10 T cell receptor beta chains given below trace back to one sample, sequenced in a study of identical twins' blood T cells. TCRdb reprocessed the 5' RACE reads via MiXCR and lists one record per CDR3 protein. The table lists about 370,000 distinct CDR3 sequences, about 28% of them singletons. Source material: PBMCs. These receptor sequences come from a woman between 18 and 55 years old in good health.

This clonotype showed up just a few times. V is TRBV20-1 and J is TRBJ2-4; D not certain. Trimming took off 3 bases at V and 3 bases at J, with 9 bases between the two ends. Germline V gene lookup returns CDR1 DFQATT and CDR2 SNEGSKA (reference sequence). This CDR3 is built from 13 residues. CDR3 DNA sequence: TGCAGTGCTAGGGGATCGGGCAAAAACATTCAGTACTTC. Protein sequence: CSARGSGKNIQYF.

This clonotype was picked up a small number of times. The chain joins TRBV6-2 or TRBV6-3 to TRBJ2-1; 7 nucleotides match TRBD2. With 10 bases clipped from V and 6 bases from J, the junction kept 9 bases outside the gene matches. The germline gives CDR1 MNHEY, CDR2 SVGEGT. The CDR3 is made up of 13 amino acids. The CDR3 bases are TGTGCCACCACCGGGAGGAGTAGCAATGAGCAGTTCTTC. Translating it yields CATTGRSSNEQFF.

The gene calls are TRBV6-1 and TRBJ1-2; 7 positions agree with TRBD1. Germline V gene lookup returns CDR1 MNHNS and CDR2 SASEGT. CDR3 size: 14 residues. The ends lost 1 base at V and 6 bases at J; junction bases unmatched: 5. CDR3 DNA sequence: TGTGCCAGCAGTGAAGAACAGGGGTCAAATGGCTACACCTTC. Residues: CASSEEQGSNGYTF.

This clonotype has ten or more counts. This chain joins TRBV29-1 and TRBJ2-1; unclear D gene. Germline lookup yields CDR1 SQVTM and CDR2 ANQGSEA. V was shortened by 4 bases and J by 4 bases, with 8 bases between the two germline ends. The CDR3 length is 12 residues. The CDR3 loop reads CSVGEPYNEQFF. CDR3 bases: TGCAGCGTTGGGGAACCATACAATGAGCAGTTCTTC.

V usage is TRBV25-1 and J usage is TRBJ1-2, with D tentatively TRBD1 (5 bases). V lost 7 bases to trimming and J lost 4 bases, with 10 bases between them. CDR3 length: 12 amino acids. Germline loops: CDR1 MGHDK, CDR2 SYGVNS. CDR3 sequence (DNA): TGTGCCAGCAACGGGGGGGGCTATGGCTACACCTTC. Amino acid sequence: CASNGGGYGYTF.

The rearrangement uses TRBV7-9 and TRBJ2-3, with TRBD2 identical over 7 bases. V lost 8 bases and J lost 4; bases outside the gene matches: 18. The CDR3 totals 17 residues. Germline-derived CDR1 and CDR2 are SEHNR and FQNEAQ (reference sequence). The CDR3 reads CASLLIGGDYIPDTQYF. The CDR3 coding sequence is TGTGCCAGCCTCCTAATCGGTGGGGACTATATCCCAGATACGCAGTATTTT.

This clonotype appeared once. A much larger clone differs by one base, so this may be a read error. V and J are TRBV9 and TRBJ2-5, with D maybe TRBD1 (6 bases). CDR1 is SGDLS and CDR2 is YYNGEE in the germline V gene. The CDR3 loop spans 15 amino acids. The DNA of the CDR3 is TGTGCCGGCAGCGTAGGAGACAGGTACCAAGAGACCCAGTACTTC. Translating gives CAGSVGDRYQETQYF.

For this clonotype: A much larger clone sits a single nucleotide away, making a read error possible. This chain links TRBV5-5 with TRBJ1-1; possible D gene TRBD1, 5 bases. The CDR3 runs 15 residues. The germline V gene encodes CDR1 SGHKS and CDR2 YYEKEE (reference sequence). Between the trimmed V and J ends, which lost 3 bases and 3 bases, there was a span of 15 bases. The CDR3 reads CASSSSRGMYTEAFF. For the CDR3, the DNA is TGTGCCAGCAGCTCATCCCGGGGCATGTACACTGAAGCTTTCTTT.

This clonotype was seen only once. This sequence joins TRBV20-1 and TRBJ1-1; no firm D call. From germline, CDR1 is DFQATT and CDR2 SNEGSKA (reference sequence). CDR3 length: 13 amino acids. V gave up 8 bases and J gave up 3 bases, with 16 bases separating them. The CDR3 nucleotides are TGCAGTACTCAGAGGGCGTCTGACACTGAAGCTTTCTTT. Amino acids: CSTQRASDTEAFF.

The sample holds one count of this clonotype. This chain uses TRBV20-1 with TRBJ1-1; D uncertain. Germline values: CDR1 DFQATT, CDR2 SNEGSKA (reference sequence). There are 11 residues in the CDR3. Trimming pared 3 bases from V and 6 bases from J, leaving 8 bases between. The CDR3 DNA reads as TGCAGTGCTAGCTGGAGTGCTGAAGCTTTCTTT. It codes for CSASWSAEAFF.